The rows below give T cell receptor beta chains drawn from one sample of a study of T-cell reconstitution after alpha-beta-depleted transplantation in children. TCRdb passed the PCR reads through MiXCR, listing each CDR3 protein once. The sample yields 800,000 to 1,000,000 distinct CDR3 sequences, less than 30% seen once. The sample in question was PBMCs, mostly from graft donor cells, obtained 360 days after TCRalphabeta/CD19-depleted stem cell transplant. The receptors shown here come from a boy in the first two years of life who had a stem cell transplant for SCID, so the T cells may come from the graft donor. CDR3s include the opening cysteine and the closing phenylalanine or tryptophan. Each record gives: J gene, clone size, D gene, CDR3 length, V gene, CDR3 protein, CDR3 DNA. The D gene is left open where the match is weak. Only part of the rows carry a size: once, few, many, or a class if the clone is expanded.

TRBJ2-1 . TRBD1 16 TRBV18 CASSPYRDRVANEQFF TGTGCCAGCTCACCGTACCGGGACAGGGTAGCCAATGAGCAGTTCTTC
TRBJ2-1 few TRBD2 15 TRBV28 CASSDSGGRGNEQFF TGTGCCAGCAGTGATAGCGGGGGGCGAGGGAATGAGCAGTTCTTC
TRBJ2-7 . . 14 TRBV5-1 CASGEGSSAAEQYF TGCGCCAGCGGGGAAGGATCATCGGCTGCCGAGCAGTACTTC
TRBJ2-3 few . 18 TRBV2 CASSENPPHRDGRDTQYF TGTGCCAGCAGTGAAAACCCTCCCCACAGGGACGGAAGAGATACGCAGTATTTT
TRBJ2-2 few TRBD1 15 TRBV12-3/TRBV12-4 CASSLGTGFTGELFF TGTGCCAGCAGTTTGGGGACAGGGTTTACCGGGGAGCTGTTTTTT
TRBJ2-7 few . 12 TRBV12-3/TRBV12-4 CASSFSANEQYF TGTGCCAGCAGTTTCTCAGCGAACGAGCAGTACTTC
TRBJ2-1 few . 15 TRBV20-1 CSARDPRGDYNEQFF TGCAGTGCTAGAGATCCGCGGGGCGACTACAATGAGCAGTTCTTC
TRBJ2-1 few . 16 TRBV6-5 CASSYSGVNRRNEQFF TGTGCCAGCAGTTACTCTGGAGTAAACCGTCGCAATGAGCAGTTCTTC
TRBJ1-5 . . 15 TRBV28 CASSPTGNLNQPQHF TGTGCCAGCTCCCCCACAGGGAATCTTAATCAGCCCCAGCATTTT
TRBJ2-4 few . 17 TRBV15 CATSRDGGRGAKNIQYF TGTGCCACCAGCAGAGATGGGGGCCGGGGGGCCAAAAACATTCAGTACTTC
TRBJ2-4 . . 13 TRBV5-1 CASSLAQSNIQYF TGCGCCAGCAGCTTGGCTCAGTCAAACATTCAGTACTTC
TRBJ1-5 . TRBD1 12 TRBV2 CASSDRVEPQHF TGTGCCAGCAGCGACAGGGTGGAGCCCCAGCATTTT
TRBJ1-2 . . 13 TRBV6-5 CASSYNINYGYTF TGTGCCAGCAGTTATAATATTAACTATGGCTACACCTTC
TRBJ1-5 once TRBD1 14 TRBV29-1 CSVAPGGRNQPQHF TGCAGCGTTGCTCCAGGGGGTCGCAATCAGCCCCAGCATTTT
TRBJ2-7 . TRBD1 13 TRBV5-1 CASSDRGTGEQYF TGCGCCAGCAGCGACAGGGGGACGGGCGAGCAGTACTTC
TRBJ2-7 . . 12 TRBV27 CASRDRRGEQYF TGTGCCAGCAGGGACCGGCGAGGTGAGCAGTACTTC
TRBJ1-5 few . 14 TRBV27 CASSPGRYNQPQHF TGTGCCAGCAGTCCCGGACGATACAATCAGCCCCAGCATTTT
TRBJ1-3 . . 20 TRBV10-3 CAIGGTRFWDVLGPGNTIYF TGTGCCATCGGCGGAACGCGGTTTTGGGACGTTCTGGGCCCTGGAAACACCATATATTTT
TRBJ2-4 few TRBD2 16 TRBV20-1 CSARDLAGGKGNIQYF TGCAGTGCTAGAGATCTAGCGGGGGGGAAAGGAAACATTCAGTACTTC
TRBJ2-3 . . 14 TRBV20-1 CSAEQPGRTDTQYF TGCAGTGCTGAACAACCGGGACGCACAGATACGCAGTATTTT
TRBJ2-1 . TRBD2 17 TRBV6-1 CASSPHFGGGSYNEQFF TGTGCCAGCAGCCCCCATTTCGGGGGGGGCTCCTACAATGAGCAGTTCTTC
TRBJ2-1 . TRBD2 17 TRBV5-1 CASRGLAGLSSYNEQFF TGCGCCAGCAGGGGACTAGCGGGTTTGAGCTCCTACAATGAGCAGTTCTTC
TRBJ2-3 few . 13 TRBV5-1 CASSLVFADTQYF TGCGCCAGCAGCTTGGTCTTCGCAGATACGCAGTATTTT
TRBJ2-5 few TRBD1 15 TRBV12-3/TRBV12-4 CASSFWTGSQETQYF TGTGCCAGCAGTTTCTGGACAGGGAGCCAAGAGACCCAGTACTTC
TRBJ1-2 . TRBD1 16 TRBV5-1 CASSPNAGQRNYGYTF TGCGCCAGCAGCCCAAATGCGGGACAGCGAAACTATGGCTACACCTTC
TRBJ2-6 few . 19 TRBV5-6 CASSWNGVDRLMRANVLTF TGTGCCAGCAGCTGGAACGGGGTGGACCGCCTGATGAGGGCCAACGTCCTGACTTTC
TRBJ2-7 . TRBD1 15 TRBV12-3/TRBV12-4 CASSSYIGQGYEQYF TGTGCCAGCAGTTCCTACATCGGACAGGGCTACGAGCAGTACTTC
TRBJ2-3 few . 15 TRBV12-3/TRBV12-4 CASSPNGPGTDTQYF TGTGCCAGCAGTCCCAACGGGCCTGGCACAGATACGCAGTATTTT
TRBJ2-7 . . 14 TRBV12-3/TRBV12-4 CASSLVGAGGKQYF TGTGCCAGCAGTTTAGTGGGGGCAGGTGGTAAGCAGTACTTC
TRBJ1-2 few . 15 TRBV6-1 CASRPEKGRGYGYTF TGTGCCAGCAGGCCAGAAAAGGGGCGCGGCTATGGCTACACCTTC
TRBJ1-6 . TRBD1 16 TRBV14 CASSQDWTGAMSPLHF TGTGCCAGCAGCCAAGACTGGACAGGGGCGATGTCACCCCTCCACTTT
TRBJ2-5 . . 12 TRBV25-1 CASRGPRGTQYF TGTGCCAGCAGGGGCCCGCGGGGGACCCAGTACTTC
TRBJ2-2 few TRBD2 18 TRBV6-1 CASSPAPRTSGRTGELFF TGTGCCAGCAGTCCAGCGCCCAGGACTAGCGGACGCACCGGGGAGCTGTTTTTT
TRBJ2-2 . TRBD1 16 TRBV7-3 CASSPTGTGDTGELFF TGTGCCAGCAGCCCTACCGGGACAGGGGACACCGGGGAGCTGTTTTTT
TRBJ2-3 . . 13 TRBV19 CASRAPATDTQYF TGTGCCAGTAGGGCCCCGGCCACAGATACGCAGTATTTT
TRBJ2-3 . . 14 TRBV29-1 CSGKSFASTDTQYF TGCAGCGGCAAGAGCTTCGCTAGCACAGATACGCAGTATTTT
TRBJ2-4 . TRBD1 16 TRBV3-1 CASSQDTRQGKNIQYF TGTGCCAGCAGCCAAGATACCCGACAGGGGAAGAACATTCAGTACTTC
TRBJ2-2 . . 16 TRBV5-1 CASSLLGRMNTGELFF TGCGCCAGCAGCTTGCTCGGACGGATGAACACCGGGGAGCTGTTTTTT
TRBJ1-1 few . 11 TRBV20-1 CSGTPGAEAFF TGCAGTGGAACACCAGGGGCTGAAGCTTTCTTT
TRBJ2-5 . . 12 TRBV29-1 CSVEGSGETQYF TGCAGCGTTGAGGGAAGCGGGGAGACCCAGTACTTC
TRBJ2-7 . . 14 TRBV6-5 CASSYLVRSSEQYF TGTGCCAGCAGTTACCTGGTCAGGTCGAGCGAGCAGTACTTC
TRBJ2-1 . TRBD2 14 TRBV12-3/TRBV12-4 CASGLAGVYNEQFF TGTGCCAGCGGACTAGCGGGGGTGTACAATGAGCAGTTCTTC
TRBJ2-1 . . 15 TRBV15 CATSVGGVPYNEQFF TGTGCCACCAGCGTGGGCGGGGTACCCTACAATGAGCAGTTCTTC
TRBJ2-3 few . 16 TRBV5-1 CASSLQPRDGTDTQYF TGCGCCAGCAGCTTGCAACCCCGGGATGGCACAGATACGCAGTATTTT
TRBJ1-5 few TRBD1 15 TRBV4-1 CASSPPDREYQPQHF TGCGCCAGCAGCCCCCCAGACAGGGAGTATCAGCCCCAGCATTTT